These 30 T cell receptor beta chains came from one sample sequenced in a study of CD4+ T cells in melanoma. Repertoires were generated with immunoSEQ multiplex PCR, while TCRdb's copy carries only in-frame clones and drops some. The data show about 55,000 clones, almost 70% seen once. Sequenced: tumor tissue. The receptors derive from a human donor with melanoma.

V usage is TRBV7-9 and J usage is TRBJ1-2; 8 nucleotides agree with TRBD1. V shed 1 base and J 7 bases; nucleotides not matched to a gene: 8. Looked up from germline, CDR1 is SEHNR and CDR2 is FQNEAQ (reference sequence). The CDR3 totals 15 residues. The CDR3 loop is CASSLGQGARVGYTF. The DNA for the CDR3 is TGTGCCAGCAGCTTAGGGCAGGGGGCGCGTGTTGGCTACACCTTC. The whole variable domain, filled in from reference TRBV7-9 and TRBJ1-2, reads DTGVSQNPRHKITKRGQNVTFRCDPISEHNRLYWYRQTLGQGPEFLTYFQNEAQLEKSRLLSDRFSAERPKGSFSTLEIQRTEQGDSAMYLCASSLGQGARVGYTFGSGTRLTVV.

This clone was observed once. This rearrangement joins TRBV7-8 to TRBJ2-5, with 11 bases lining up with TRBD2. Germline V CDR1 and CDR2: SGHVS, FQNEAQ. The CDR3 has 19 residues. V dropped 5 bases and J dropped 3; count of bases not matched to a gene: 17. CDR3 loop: CASSPEYSGGAIRKETQYF. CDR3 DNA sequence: TGTGCCAGCAGCCCGGAGTATAGCGGGGGGGCCATCAGAAAAGAGACCCAGTACTTC.

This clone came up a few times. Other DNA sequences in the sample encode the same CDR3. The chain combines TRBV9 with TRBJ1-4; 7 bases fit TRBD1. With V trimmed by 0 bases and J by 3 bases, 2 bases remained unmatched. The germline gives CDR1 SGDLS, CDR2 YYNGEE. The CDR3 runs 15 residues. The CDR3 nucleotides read TGTGCCAGCAGCGTAGGGACAGGAGCTAATGAAAAACTGTTTTTT. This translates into CASSVGTGANEKLFF.

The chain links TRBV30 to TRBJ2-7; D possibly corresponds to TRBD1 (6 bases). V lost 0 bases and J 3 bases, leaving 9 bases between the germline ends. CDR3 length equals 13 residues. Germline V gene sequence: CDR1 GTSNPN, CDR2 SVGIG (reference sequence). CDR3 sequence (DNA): TGTGCCTGGAGTGTACCAGGGGACTACGAGCAGTACTTC. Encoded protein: CAWSVPGDYEQYF.

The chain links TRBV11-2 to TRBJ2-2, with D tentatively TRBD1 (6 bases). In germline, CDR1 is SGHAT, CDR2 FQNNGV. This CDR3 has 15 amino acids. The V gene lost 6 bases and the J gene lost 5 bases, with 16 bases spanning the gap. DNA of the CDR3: TGTGCCAGCAGTTCCCGACAGGCGAGAACCGGGGAGCTGTTTTTT. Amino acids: CASSSRQARTGELFF.

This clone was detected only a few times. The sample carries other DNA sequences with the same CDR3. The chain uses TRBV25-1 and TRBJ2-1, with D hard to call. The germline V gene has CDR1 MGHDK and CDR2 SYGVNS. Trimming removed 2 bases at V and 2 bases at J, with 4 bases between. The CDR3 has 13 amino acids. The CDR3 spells CASSEGPYNEQFF. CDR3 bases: TGTGCCAGCAGTGAAGGGCCCTACAATGAGCAGTTCTTC. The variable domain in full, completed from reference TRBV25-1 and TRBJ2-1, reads EADIYQTPRYLVIGTGKKITLECSQTMGHDKMYWYQQDPGMELHLIHYSYGVNSTEKGDLSSESTVSRIRTEHFPLTLESARPSHTSQYLCASSEGPYNEQFFGPGTRLTVL.

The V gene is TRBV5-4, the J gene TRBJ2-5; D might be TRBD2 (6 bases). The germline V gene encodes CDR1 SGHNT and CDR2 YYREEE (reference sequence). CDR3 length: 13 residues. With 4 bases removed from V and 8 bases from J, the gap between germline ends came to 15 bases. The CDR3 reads CASSGEGRGTQYF. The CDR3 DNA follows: TGTGCCAGCAGCGGCGAGGGGCGGGGCACCCAGTACTTC.

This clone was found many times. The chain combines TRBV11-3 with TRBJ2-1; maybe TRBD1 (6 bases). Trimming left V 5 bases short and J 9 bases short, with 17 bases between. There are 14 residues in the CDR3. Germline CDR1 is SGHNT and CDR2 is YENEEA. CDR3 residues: CASSTGTPWVEQFF. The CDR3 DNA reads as TGTGCCAGCAGCACAGGGACACCCTGGGTTGAGCAGTTCTTC.

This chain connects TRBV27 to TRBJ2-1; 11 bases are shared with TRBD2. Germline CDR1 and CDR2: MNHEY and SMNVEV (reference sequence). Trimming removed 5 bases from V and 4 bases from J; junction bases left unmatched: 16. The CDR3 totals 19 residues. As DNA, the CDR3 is TGTGCCAGCAGTCCCCCTCTTAGCGGGGGGGCGTCCTTTTACAATGAGCAGTTCTTC. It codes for CASSPPLSGGASFYNEQFF.

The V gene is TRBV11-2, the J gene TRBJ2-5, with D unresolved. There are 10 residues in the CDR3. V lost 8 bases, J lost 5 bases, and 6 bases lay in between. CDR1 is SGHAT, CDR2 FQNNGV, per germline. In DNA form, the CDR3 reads TGTGCCAGCCGCCGGGAGACCCAGTACTTC. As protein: CASRRETQYF.

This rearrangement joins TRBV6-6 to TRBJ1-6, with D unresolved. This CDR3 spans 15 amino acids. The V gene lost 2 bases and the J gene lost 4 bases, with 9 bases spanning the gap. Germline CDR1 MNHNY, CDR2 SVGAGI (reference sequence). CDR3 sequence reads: CASSYNGRYNSPLHF. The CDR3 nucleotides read TGTGCCAGCAGTTACAACGGAAGATATAATTCACCCCTCCACTTT.

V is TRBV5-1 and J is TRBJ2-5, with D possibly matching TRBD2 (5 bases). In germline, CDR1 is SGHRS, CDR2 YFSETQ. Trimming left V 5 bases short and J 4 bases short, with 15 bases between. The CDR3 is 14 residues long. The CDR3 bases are TGCGCCAGCAGGTCAACACTAGGAGGAGAGACCCAGTACTTC. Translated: CASRSTLGGETQYF. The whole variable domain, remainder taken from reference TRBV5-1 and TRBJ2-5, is KAGVTQTPRYLIKTRGQQVTLSCSPISGHRSVSWYQQTPGQGLQFLFEYFSETQRNKGNFPGRFSGRQFSNSRSEMNVSTLELGDSALYLCASRSTLGGETQYFGPGTRLLVL.

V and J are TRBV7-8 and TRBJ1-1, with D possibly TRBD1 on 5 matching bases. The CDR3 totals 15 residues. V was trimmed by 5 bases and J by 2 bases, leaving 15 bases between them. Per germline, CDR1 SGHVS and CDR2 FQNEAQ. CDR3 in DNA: TGTGCCAGCAGCCCCCGGGGGGGACCTAACACTGAAGCTTTCTTT. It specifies CASSPRGGPNTEAFF.

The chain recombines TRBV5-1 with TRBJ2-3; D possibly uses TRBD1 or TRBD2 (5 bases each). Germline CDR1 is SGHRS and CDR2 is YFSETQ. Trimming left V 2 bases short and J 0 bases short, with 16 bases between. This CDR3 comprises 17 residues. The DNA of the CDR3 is TGCGCCAGCAGCTTCTCCGGGGCCCCTTCTAGCACAGATACGCAGTATTTT. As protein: CASSFSGAPSSTDTQYF.

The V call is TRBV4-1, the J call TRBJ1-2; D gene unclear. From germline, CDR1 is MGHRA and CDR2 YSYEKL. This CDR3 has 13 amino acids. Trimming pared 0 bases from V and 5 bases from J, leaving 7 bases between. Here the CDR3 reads CASSQDRRYGYTF. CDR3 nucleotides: TGCGCCAGCAGCCAAGATCGGAGGTATGGCTACACCTTC.

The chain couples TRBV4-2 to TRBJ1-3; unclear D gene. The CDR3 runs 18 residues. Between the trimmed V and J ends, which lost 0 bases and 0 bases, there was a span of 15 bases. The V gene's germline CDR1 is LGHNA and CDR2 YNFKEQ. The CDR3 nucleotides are TGTGCCAGCAGCCAAGACAACAGTTACACTTCCTCTGGAAACACCATATATTTT. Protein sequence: CASSQDNSYTSSGNTIYF.

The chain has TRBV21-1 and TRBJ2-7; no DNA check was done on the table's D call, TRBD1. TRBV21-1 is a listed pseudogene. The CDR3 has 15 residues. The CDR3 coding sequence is TGTGCCAGCGACGGAGGCAGGGGTGAATCCTACGAGCAGTACTTC. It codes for CASDGGRGESYEQYF.

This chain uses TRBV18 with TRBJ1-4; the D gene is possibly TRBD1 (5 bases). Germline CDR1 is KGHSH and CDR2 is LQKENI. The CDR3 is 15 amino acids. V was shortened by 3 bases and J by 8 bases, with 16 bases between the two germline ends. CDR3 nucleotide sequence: TGTGCCAGCTCACCGGCCGGGACCCTAGGAGAAAAACTGTTTTTT. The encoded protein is CASSPAGTLGEKLFF.

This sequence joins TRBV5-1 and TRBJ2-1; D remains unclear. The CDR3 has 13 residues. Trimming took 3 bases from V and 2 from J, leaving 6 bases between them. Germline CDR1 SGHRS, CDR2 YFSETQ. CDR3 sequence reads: CASSYPAYNEQFF. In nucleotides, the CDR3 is TGCGCCAGCAGCTACCCGGCCTACAATGAGCAGTTCTTC.

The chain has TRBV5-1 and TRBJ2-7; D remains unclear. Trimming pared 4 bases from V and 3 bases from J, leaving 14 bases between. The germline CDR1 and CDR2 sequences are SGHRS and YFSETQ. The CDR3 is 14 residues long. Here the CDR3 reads CASSLNTPNYEQYF. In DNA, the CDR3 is TGCGCCAGCAGCCTTAACACCCCCAACTACGAGCAGTACTTC.

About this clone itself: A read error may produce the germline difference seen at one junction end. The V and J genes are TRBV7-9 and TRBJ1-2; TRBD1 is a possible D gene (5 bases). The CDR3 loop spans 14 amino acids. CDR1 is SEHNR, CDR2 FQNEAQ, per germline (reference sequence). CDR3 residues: CASSQDSGTYGYTF. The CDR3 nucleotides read TGCGCCAGCAGCCAAGATTCCGGGACCTATGGCTACACCTTC.

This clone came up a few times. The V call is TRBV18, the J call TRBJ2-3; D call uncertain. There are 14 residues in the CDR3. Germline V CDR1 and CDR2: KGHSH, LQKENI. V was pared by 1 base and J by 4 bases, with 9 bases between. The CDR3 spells CASSPRETADTQYF. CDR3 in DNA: TGTGCCAGCTCACCACGCGAAACCGCAGATACGCAGTATTTT.

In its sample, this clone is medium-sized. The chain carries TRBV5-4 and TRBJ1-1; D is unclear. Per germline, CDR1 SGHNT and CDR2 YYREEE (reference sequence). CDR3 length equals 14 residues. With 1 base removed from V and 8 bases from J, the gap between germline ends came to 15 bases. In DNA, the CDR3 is TGTGCCAGCAGCTTGACCGGTTCCGATACCGAAGCTTTCTTT. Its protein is CASSLTGSDTEAFF.

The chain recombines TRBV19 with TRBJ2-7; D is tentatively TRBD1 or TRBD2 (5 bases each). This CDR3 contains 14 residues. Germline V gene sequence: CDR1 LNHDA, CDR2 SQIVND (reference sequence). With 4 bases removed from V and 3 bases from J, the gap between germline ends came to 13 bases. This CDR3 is CASSTRGSGYEQYF. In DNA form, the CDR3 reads TGTGCCAGTAGTACCCGGGGCTCCGGCTACGAGCAGTACTTC.

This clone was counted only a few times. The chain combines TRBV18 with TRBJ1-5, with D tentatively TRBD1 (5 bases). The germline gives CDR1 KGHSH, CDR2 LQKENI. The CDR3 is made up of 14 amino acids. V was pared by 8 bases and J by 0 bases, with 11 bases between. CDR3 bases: TGTGCCAGCCGCCCCGGGGGTAGCAATCAGCCCCAGCATTTT. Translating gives CASRPGGSNQPQHF.

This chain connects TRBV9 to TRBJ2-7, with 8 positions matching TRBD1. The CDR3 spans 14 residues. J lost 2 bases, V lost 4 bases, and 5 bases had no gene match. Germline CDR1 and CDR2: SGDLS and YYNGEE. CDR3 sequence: CASSLGTGTYEQYF. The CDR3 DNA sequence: TGTGCCAGCAGCCTAGGGACAGGAACCTACGAGCAGTACTTC. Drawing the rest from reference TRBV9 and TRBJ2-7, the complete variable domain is DSGVTQTPKHLITATGQRVTLRCSPRSGDLSVYWYQQSLDQGLQFLIQYYNGEERAKGNILERFSAQQFPDLHSELNLSSLELGDSALYFCASSLGTGTYEQYFGPGTRLTVT.

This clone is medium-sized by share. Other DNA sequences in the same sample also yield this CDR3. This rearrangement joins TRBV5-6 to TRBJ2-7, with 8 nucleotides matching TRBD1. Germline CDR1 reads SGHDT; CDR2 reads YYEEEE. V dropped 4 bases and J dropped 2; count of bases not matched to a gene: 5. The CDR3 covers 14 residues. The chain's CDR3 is CASSPGTGAYEQYF. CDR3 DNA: TGTGCCAGCAGCCCCGGGACAGGAGCCTACGAGCAGTACTTC.

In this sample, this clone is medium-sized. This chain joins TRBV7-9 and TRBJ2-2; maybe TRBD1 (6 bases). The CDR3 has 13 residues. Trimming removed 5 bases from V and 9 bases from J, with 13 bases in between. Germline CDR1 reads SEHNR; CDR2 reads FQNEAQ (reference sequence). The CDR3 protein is CASSPDRGRELFF. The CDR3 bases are TGTGCCAGCAGCCCGGACAGAGGACGGGAGCTGTTTTTT.

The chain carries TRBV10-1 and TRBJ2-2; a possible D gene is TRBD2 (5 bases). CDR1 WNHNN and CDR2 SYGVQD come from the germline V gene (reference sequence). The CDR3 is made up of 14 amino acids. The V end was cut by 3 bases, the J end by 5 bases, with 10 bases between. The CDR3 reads CASSEGSSTGELFF. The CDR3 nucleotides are TGCGCCAGCAGTGAAGGGAGCTCGACCGGGGAGCTGTTTTTT.

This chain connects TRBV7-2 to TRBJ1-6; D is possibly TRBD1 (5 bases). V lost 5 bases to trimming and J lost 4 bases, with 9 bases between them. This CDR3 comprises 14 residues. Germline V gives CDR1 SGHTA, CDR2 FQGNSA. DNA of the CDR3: TGTGCCAGCAGCCAGGGAATATATAATTCACCCCTCCACTTT. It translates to CASSQGIYNSPLHF.